A single sample is the source of the 30 T cell receptor beta chains below, sequenced in a study of blood T cell repertoires in COVID-19. Here immunoSEQ multiplex PCR was the method, and the copy in TCRdb shows in-frame clones only, minus some. The table includes about 130,000 clones, about 90% detected once. Material: peripheral blood. Receptor source: a woman aged 50 to 60 who had recovered from COVID-19.

The chain is built from TRBV12-3 or TRBV12-4 and TRBJ1-5; D unresolved. V gave up 4 bases and J gave up 4 bases, with 5 bases separating them. This CDR3 is 12 amino acids long. DNA of the CDR3: TGTGCCAGCAGTTCCTTTAATCAGCCCCAGCATTTT. Translating it yields CASSSFNQPQHF.

This chain joins TRBV7-2 and TRBJ2-7; 9 bases map to TRBD2. The CDR3 totals 16 residues. The germline gives CDR1 SGHTA, CDR2 FQGNSA. V lost 5 bases, J lost 0 bases, and 8 bases stayed unmatched. CDR3 loop: CASSLGLASFSYEQYF. In DNA, the CDR3 is TGTGCCAGCAGCCTAGGACTAGCGTCTTTCTCCTACGAGCAGTACTTC.

The rearrangement links TRBV5-1 to TRBJ2-7, with 8 nucleotides matching TRBD1. Germline-derived CDR1 and CDR2 are SGHRS and YFSETQ. J lost 4 bases, V lost 0 bases, and 6 bases had no gene match. This CDR3 spans 15 amino acids. CDR3 bases: TGCGCCAGCAGCTTGGCTCAGGGGGCCGGTTACGAGCAGTACTTC. Amino acid sequence: CASSLAQGAGYEQYF.

V is TRBV6-2 or TRBV6-3 and J is TRBJ2-7; TRBD1 matches at 7 bases. With 0 bases clipped from V and 1 base from J, the junction kept 12 bases outside the gene matches. Germline V gene data show CDR1 as MNHEY and CDR2 as SVGEGT. The CDR3 contains 18 residues. The CDR3 loop reads CASSYSFIRDSQSYEQYF. CDR3 bases: TGTGCCAGCAGTTACTCGTTCATCCGGGACAGCCAATCCTACGAGCAGTACTTC.

The chain uses TRBV12-3 or TRBV12-4 and TRBJ1-1; a possible D gene is TRBD1 (6 bases). The V and J ends lost 2 bases and 10 bases respectively, with 14 bases between them. The CDR3 spans 13 residues. The CDR3 nucleotides read TGTGCCAGCAGTTTAACCCGGACAGAGGCAGCTTTCTTT. Protein sequence: CASSLTRTEAAFF.

V is TRBV6-5 and J is TRBJ2-7, with D maybe TRBD1 (7 bases). Trimming pared 0 bases from V and 6 bases from J, leaving 18 bases between. Germline lookup yields CDR1 MNHEY and CDR2 SVGAGI. The CDR3 contains 16 residues. The CDR3 sequence: CASSYSIAGGGREQYF. The CDR3 coding sequence is TGTGCCAGCAGTTACTCGATCGCAGGGGGAGGACGCGAGCAGTACTTC.

The J gene is TRBJ2-3, the V gene TRBV24-1, with TRBD2 matching 9 bases. This CDR3 is built from 17 residues. J lost 5 bases, V lost 3 bases, and 11 bases had no gene match. Germline V lookup: CDR1 KGHDR, CDR2 SFDVKD. The CDR3 DNA follows: TGTGCCACCAGTGATGCCCCCGGAGCGGGAGGAGGAGATACGCAGTATTTT. Translating it yields CATSDAPGAGGGDTQYF.

This chain uses TRBV18 with TRBJ1-1, with 7 positions matching TRBD1. There are 14 residues in the CDR3. V shed 3 bases and J 1 base; nucleotides not matched to a gene: 2. Germline-derived CDR1 and CDR2 are KGHSH and LQKENI. The CDR3 reads CASSPGTANTEAFF. As DNA, the CDR3 is TGTGCCAGCTCACCTGGGACAGCGAACACTGAAGCTTTCTTT. Variable domain in full (rest from reference TRBV18 and TRBJ1-1): NAGVMQNPRHLVRRRGQEARLRCSPMKGHSHVYWYRQLPEEGLKFMVYLQKENIIDESGMPKERFSAEFPKEGPSILRIQQVVRGDSAAYFCASSPGTANTEAFFGQGTRLTVV.

The genes are TRBV9 and TRBJ2-1; possibly TRBD2 for D (6 bases). The CDR3 contains 14 residues. CDR1 is SGDLS and CDR2 is YYNGEE in the germline V gene. Trimming stripped 0 bases from V and 7 bases from J, with 11 bases between. CDR3 amino acids: CASSVELASNEQFF. The CDR3 DNA follows: TGTGCCAGCAGCGTAGAACTAGCCTCGAATGAGCAGTTCTTC.

The V and J genes are TRBV5-1 and TRBJ1-1, with 9 bases lining up with TRBD1. J was trimmed by 4 bases and V by 5 bases; bases with no gene match: 6. This CDR3 has 14 amino acids. Germline V lookup: CDR1 SGHRS, CDR2 YFSETQ. The CDR3 region is CASRRGQGSTEAFF. Written as DNA, the CDR3 is TGCGCCAGCAGGCGGGGACAGGGAAGCACTGAAGCTTTCTTT.

The chain combines TRBV19 with TRBJ1-1, with a possible D match to TRBD1 (6 bases). Germline loops: CDR1 LNHDA, CDR2 SQIVND (reference sequence). CDR3 length: 15 residues. Trimming cost V 3 bases and J 0 bases, with 11 bases left between them. Here the CDR3 reads CASSIRTVLNTEAFF. Written as DNA, the CDR3 is TGTGCCAGTAGTATTCGGACAGTGCTGAACACTGAAGCTTTCTTT.

The chain has TRBV5-8 and TRBJ2-7; weak D call: TRBD2 (6 bases). This CDR3 comprises 12 residues. Trimming stripped 4 bases from V and 7 bases from J, with 12 bases between. Germline V gives CDR1 SGHTS, CDR2 YDEGEE. The CDR3 bases are TGTGCCAGCAGCCGGGGGTTTAGTGAGCAGTACTTC. It codes for CASSRGFSEQYF.

This clone was observed once. This chain joins TRBV19 and TRBJ1-4; 9 bases fit TRBD1. CDR3 length: 17 residues. From germline, CDR1 is LNHDA and CDR2 SQIVND (reference sequence). Germline trimming cut 9 bases from V and 6 bases from J; bases unmatched to any gene: 17. The DNA for the CDR3 is TGTGCCAGCTCCCGACAGGGGGGGAAAGGAGGAGATGAAAAACTGTTTTTT. Its protein product is CASSRQGGKGGDEKLFF.

This clone has only one observation. The V call is TRBV4-3, the J call TRBJ1-4; the D is unclear. The CDR3 runs to 12 residues. Germline values: CDR1 LGHNA, CDR2 YSLEER. Trimming left V 11 bases short and J 5 bases short, with 12 bases between. The chain's CDR3 is CASSLINEKLFF. In DNA, the CDR3 is TGCGCCTCAAGTCTAATCAATGAAAAACTGTTTTTT.

The J gene is TRBJ2-3, the V gene TRBV2; D possibly corresponds to TRBD1 (6 bases). The CDR3 extends over 15 amino acids. The V end was cut by 5 bases, the J end by 0 bases, with 12 bases between. CDR1 and CDR2 from the germline V gene are SNHLY and FYNNEI. This CDR3 is CASSPDRISTDTQYF. CDR3 nucleotides: TGTGCCAGCAGTCCAGACAGGATAAGCACAGATACGCAGTATTTT.

V and J are TRBV12-5 and TRBJ2-7; the D gene is possibly TRBD2 (5 bases). Per the germline V gene, CDR1 is LGHNT and CDR2 is FRNRAP. Trimming pared 0 bases from V and 4 bases from J, leaving 19 bases between. CDR3 length: 17 amino acids. The CDR3 reads CASGLVLGPPKGYEQYF. DNA for the CDR3: TGTGCTAGTGGTTTGGTACTAGGCCCGCCCAAGGGATACGAGCAGTACTTC.

The chain carries TRBV7-3 and TRBJ1-2; D uncertain. V lost 8 bases, J lost 7 bases, and 11 bases lay in between. The CDR3 spans 11 residues. Germline CDR1 SGHTA, CDR2 FQGTGA. CDR3 bases: TGTGCCAGCGGTGTGGCGGGTGGCTACACCTTC. This gives the protein CASGVAGGYTF.

The chain uses TRBV9 and TRBJ2-3; TRBD1 agrees at 8 bases. Trimming cost V 0 bases and J 2 bases; bases outside gene matches: 8. This CDR3 has 17 amino acids. Germline loops: CDR1 SGDLS, CDR2 YYNGEE. The CDR3 region has the DNA TGTGCCAGCAGCGTAGGATCTGGGACAGGAAACACAGATACGCAGTATTTT. It yields the protein CASSVGSGTGNTDTQYF.

The genes are TRBV5-8 and TRBJ2-1; 7 bases are shared with TRBD2. The germline V gene has CDR1 SGHTS and CDR2 YDEGEE. This CDR3 contains 14 residues. Trimming at V came to 4 bases and at J to 3 bases, leaving 4 bases not matched to a gene. DNA of the CDR3: TGTGCCAGCAGCGCGGGGGACGGCTACAATGAGCAGTTCTTC. Its protein is CASSAGDGYNEQFF.

The chain uses TRBV18 and TRBJ1-1; TRBD1 aligns across 10 bases. The ends lost 4 bases at V and 7 bases at J; junction bases unmatched: 6. CDR3 length: 14 residues. Germline V gene data show CDR1 as KGHSH and CDR2 as LQKENI. This chain's CDR3 is CASSRGQGRIEAFF. DNA of the CDR3: TGTGCCAGCTCACGGGGACAGGGGAGGATTGAAGCTTTCTTT.

The rearrangement joins TRBV7-9 to TRBJ2-2; D is perhaps TRBD2 (6 bases). This CDR3 region has 16 residues. The germline CDR1 and CDR2 sequences are SEHNR and FQNEAQ (reference sequence). V lost 1 base, J lost 0 bases, and 9 bases lay in between. Here the CDR3 DNA reads TGTGCCAGCAGCTTAGGGGCGGGGACGAACACCGGGGAGCTGTTTTTT. This codes for CASSLGAGTNTGELFF.

V and J are TRBV11-3 and TRBJ2-3; D call uncertain. CDR3 length: 13 amino acids. The V end was cut by 1 base, the J end by 4 bases, with 6 bases between. CDR1 and CDR2 (germline): SGHNT, YENEEA. CDR3 loop: CASSLVRADTQYF. CDR3 in DNA: TGTGCCAGCAGCTTAGTTCGGGCAGATACGCAGTATTTT. Based on the CDR3 plus reference TRBV11-3 and TRBJ2-3, the full variable domain is EAGVVQSPRYKIIEKKQPVAFWCNPISGHNTLYWYLQNLGQGPELLIRYENEEAVDDSQLPKDRFSAERLKGVDSTLKIQPAELGDSAVYLCASSLVRADTQYFGPGTRLTVL.

This chain uses TRBV5-4 with TRBJ2-5; 8 bases are a match to TRBD2. Per the germline V gene, CDR1 is SGHNT and CDR2 is YYREEE (reference sequence). The trim removed 5 bases at V and 5 bases at J, leaving 8 bases unmatched. CDR3 length: 14 amino acids. For the CDR3, the DNA is TGTGCCAGCAGAGATGGGACTAGTATTGAGACCCAGTACTTC. It encodes CASRDGTSIETQYF.

This chain joins TRBV20-1 and TRBJ2-3; D unclear. The CDR3 runs to 11 residues. Looked up from germline, CDR1 is DFQATT and CDR2 is SNEGSKA (reference sequence). The V gene lost 7 bases and the J gene lost 5 bases, with 10 bases spanning the gap. The CDR3 DNA reads as TGCAGTGGACGACTTAGAGATACGCAGTATTTT. Protein product: CSGRLRDTQYF.

The chain links TRBV6-5 to TRBJ1-5, with a possible D match to TRBD1 (5 bases). Trimming removed 2 bases at V and 4 bases at J, with 6 bases between. This CDR3 spans 13 amino acids. The germline gives CDR1 MNHEY, CDR2 SVGAGI. This CDR3 reads CASSYDRNQPQHF. In nucleotides, the CDR3 is TGTGCCAGCAGTTACGACAGAAATCAGCCCCAGCATTTT.

The chain couples TRBV9 to TRBJ1-2; 7 bases match TRBD1. The CDR3 length is 16 residues. J gave up 8 bases and V 2 bases, and 15 bases lay outside the gene matches. Germline CDR1 and CDR2: SGDLS and YYNGEE. This CDR3 reads CASSVVPRGPVWGYTF. CDR3 in DNA: TGTGCCAGCAGCGTCGTCCCGAGGGGGCCCGTTTGGGGCTACACCTTC.

CDR3 DNA: TGTGCCACCAGCAGCCTAGTCGGAGAGACCCAGTACTTC. It is translated as CATSSLVGETQYF. The V call is TRBV15, the J call TRBJ2-5; D is uncertain. Trimming took off 3 bases at V and 4 bases at J, with 9 bases between the two ends. Germline V gene data show CDR1 as LNHNV and CDR2 as YYDKDF (reference sequence). The CDR3 covers 13 residues.

The chain uses TRBV27 and TRBJ2-5; 8 nucleotides match TRBD1. The CDR3 sequence is 15 residues long. The trim removed 5 bases at V and 4 bases at J, leaving 9 bases unmatched. Germline V lookup: CDR1 MNHEY, CDR2 SMNVEV (reference sequence). DNA for the CDR3: TGTGCCAGCAGTGCCTTTGATGGGACAGGAGAGACCCAGTACTTC. The encoded protein is CASSAFDGTGETQYF.

The V and J genes are TRBV18 and TRBJ2-1, with 8 bases lining up with TRBD1. The V and J ends lost 3 bases and 9 bases, in that order; junction bases with no gene match: 10. Germline CDR1 is KGHSH and CDR2 is LQKENI. The CDR3 length is 15 residues. The CDR3 DNA reads TGTGCCAGCTCACCTGAGACAGGGGCCTCGAGTGAGCAGTTCTTC. Amino acid sequence: CASSPETGASSEQFF.

This chain links TRBV5-1 with TRBJ1-1, with a weak D call TRBD1 (6 bases). Trimming removed 0 bases from V and 4 bases from J, with 13 bases in between. This CDR3 has 15 amino acids. The germline CDR1 and CDR2 sequences are SGHRS and YFSETQ. CDR3: CASSLDLQGSTEAFF. The CDR3 DNA sequence: TGCGCCAGCAGCTTGGATTTACAGGGAAGCACTGAAGCTTTCTTT.